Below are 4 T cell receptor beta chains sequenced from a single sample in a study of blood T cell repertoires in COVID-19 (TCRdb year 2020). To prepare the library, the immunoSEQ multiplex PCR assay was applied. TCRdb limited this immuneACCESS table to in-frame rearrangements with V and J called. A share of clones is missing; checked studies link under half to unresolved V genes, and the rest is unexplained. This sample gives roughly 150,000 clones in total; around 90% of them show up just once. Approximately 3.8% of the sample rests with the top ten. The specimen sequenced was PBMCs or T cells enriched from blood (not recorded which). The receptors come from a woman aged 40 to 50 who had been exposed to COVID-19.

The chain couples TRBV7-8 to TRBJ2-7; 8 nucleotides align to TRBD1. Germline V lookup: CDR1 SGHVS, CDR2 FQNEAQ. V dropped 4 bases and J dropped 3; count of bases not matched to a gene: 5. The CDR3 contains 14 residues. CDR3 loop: CASSSRQGHYEQYF. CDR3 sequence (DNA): TGTGCCAGCAGCTCAAGACAGGGGCACTACGAGCAGTACTTC.

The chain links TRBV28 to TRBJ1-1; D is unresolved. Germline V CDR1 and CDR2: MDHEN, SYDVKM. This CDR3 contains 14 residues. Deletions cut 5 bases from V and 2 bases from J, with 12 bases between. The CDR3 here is CASSTPRVNTEAFF. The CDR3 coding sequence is TGTGCCAGCAGTACTCCCCGGGTCAACACTGAAGCTTTCTTT.

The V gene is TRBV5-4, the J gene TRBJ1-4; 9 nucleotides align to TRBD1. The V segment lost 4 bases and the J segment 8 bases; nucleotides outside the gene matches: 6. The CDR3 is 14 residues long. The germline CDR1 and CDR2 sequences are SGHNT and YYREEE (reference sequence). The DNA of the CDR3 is TGTGCCAGCAGCCCGGGACAGGGTCAGGAAAAACTGTTTTTT. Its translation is CASSPGQGQEKLFF.

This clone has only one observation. CDR3 bases: TGCGCCAGCAGCCCCCACAGGGGAACCTACAATGAGCAGTTCTTC. This translates into CASSPHRGTYNEQFF. The chain employs TRBV4-3 and TRBJ2-1; 7 nucleotides align to TRBD1. From germline, CDR1 is LGHNA and CDR2 YSLEER. With V trimmed by 4 bases and J by 2 bases, 5 bases remained unmatched. The CDR3 runs to 15 residues.